The sequence of this T cell receptor beta chain was determined in a study of tumor and adjacent non-tumor tissue in lung cancer. Overall study context: Histology: around twelve adenocarcinoma, a couple of squamous cell carcinoma, 1 small cell lung cancer.

Whole-study results and caveats: TCR diversity was significantly greater in tumor than normal lung tissue. Tumor repertoires had a smaller top 100 clone share than normal lung.

As to this clonotype: Its specificity is not known. The junction differs from germline at one of its ends, possibly a read error.

The template was RNA from unsorted bulk tissue. Distant lung tissue was collected more than 3 cm away from the tumor edge. CDR1 is MNHNS, CDR2 SASEGT, per germline. The CDR3 length is 14 residues. Three rounds of nested PCR, following a modified ARM-PCR protocol, produced the TCRbeta library. In TCRdb, the multiplex PCR reads were re-called with MiXCR into one record per CDR3 protein. This sample has about 100,000 distinct CDR3 sequences, with 55% to 65% found just once. The chain is built from TRBV6-1 and TRBJ2-4; D is unclear. This receptor was identified in a man aged 30-40 years with non-small cell lung cancer. Sequencing used distant non-tumor lung tissue. The CDR3 nucleotides are TGCGCCAGCAGTGAAAGGATACGCATAAACATTCAGTACTTC. Translated: CASSERIRINIQYF.